This paragraph covers one T cell receptor beta chain sequence. Its specificity is not known. Germline V lookup: CDR1 ENHRY, CDR2 SYGVKD. V lost 10 bases, J lost 6 bases, and 30 bases lay in between. This CDR3 region has 17 residues. The data were obtained in a study of T cell responses to AZD1222 COVID-19 vaccine. This table comes from immunoSEQ multiplex PCR, and its TCRdb copy is limited to in-frame clones, with some not included. This table has approximately 120,000 clones, 89% appearing once. Whole-study results and caveats: Females made up more of the donors, who were largely white British, and clonal diversity may have come out too low. No repertoire was sampled before or during the peak T cell response, only after it. Per reports, nearly half of all spike-specific TCRs target regions that are unmutated in variants.

This material consisted of peripheral blood, taken 28 days after the second AZD1222 dose. V usage is TRBV10-3 and J usage is TRBJ1-1; D is uncertain. This receptor was taken from an adult who received the AZD1222 COVID-19 vaccine. CDR3 protein: CATSLGEPRPRSSEAFF. The DNA of the CDR3 is TGTGCCACTTCCCTCGGGGAACCGCGCCCCCGAAGCTCTGAAGCTTTCTTT.